These 4 T cell receptor beta chains share one sample of origin, sequenced in a study of shared clonotypes between healthy human individuals. Data came from immunoSEQ multiplex PCR; TCRdb stores just in-frame clones and leaves some out. The profile shows about 2.3 million clones, approximately 93% of them singletons. Specimen: naive CD4+ T cells from PBMCs. The subset was: CD45RA+ positively selected. The receptors here all came from a man aged 18 to 35 in good health. Some clones in this sample may be carry-over from other donors' samples.

As to this clone: This sample includes further DNA sequences coding for the same CDR3. This chain joins TRBV5-1 and TRBJ2-5; TRBD2 is a possible D gene (6 bases). This CDR3 region has 14 residues. Germline V CDR1 and CDR2: SGHRS, YFSETQ. Between the trimmed V and J ends, which lost 4 bases and 2 bases, there was a span of 12 bases. The CDR3 protein is CASSITSPQETQYF. CDR3 bases: TGCGCCAGCAGCATAACTAGCCCACAAGAGACCCAGTACTTC.

The CDR3 coding sequence is TGCGCCAGTCTCCCGGCTAGCGGTCTCTCGAATGAGCAGTTCTTC. Translation gives CASLPASGLSNEQFF. The chain combines TRBV5-1 with TRBJ2-1; 7 bases fit TRBD2. CDR3 length equals 15 residues. The germline V gene encodes CDR1 SGHRS and CDR2 YFSETQ. V dropped 8 bases and J dropped 7; count of bases not matched to a gene: 15.

Here the CDR3 DNA reads TGTGCCAGCAGCCCCGAACCGGAGCTGTCAGATACGCAGTATTTT. Protein: CASSPEPELSDTQYF. The rearrangement links TRBV7-2 to TRBJ2-3; D remains ambiguous. CDR1 and CDR2 (germline): SGHTA, FQGNSA. The CDR3 is made up of 15 amino acids. Between the trimmed V and J ends, which lost 5 bases and 4 bases, there was a span of 16 bases. Combining the CDR3 with reference TRBV7-2 and TRBJ2-3 gives the whole variable domain GAGVSQSPSNKVTEKGKDVELRCDPISGHTALYWYRQSLGQGLEFLIYFQGNSAPDKSGLPSDRFSAERTGGSVSTLTIQRTQQEDSAVYLCASSPEPELSDTQYFGPGTRLTVL.

This chain connects TRBV9 to TRBJ1-1; D unresolved. Deletions cut 0 bases from V and 1 base from J, with 10 bases between. The CDR3 sequence is 15 residues long. Germline V CDR1 and CDR2: SGDLS, YYNGEE. CDR3 sequence: CASSVGVGSNTEAFF. CDR3 sequence (DNA): TGTGCCAGCAGCGTAGGGGTGGGATCGAACACTGAAGCTTTCTTT. Combining the CDR3 with reference TRBV9 and TRBJ1-1 gives the whole variable domain DSGVTQTPKHLITATGQRVTLRCSPRSGDLSVYWYQQSLDQGLQFLIQYYNGEERAKGNILERFSAQQFPDLHSELNLSSLELGDSALYFCASSVGVGSNTEAFFGQGTRLTVV.